These 2 T cell receptor beta chains share one sample of origin, sequenced in a study of T-cell memory formation after mild COVID-19. Using its own MiXCR run on the 5' RACE reads, TCRdb lists one record per CDR3 protein. This sample carries about 180,000 distinct CDR3 sequences, under 20% of them seen once, and the ten largest clones take roughly 1.9%. Sequenced sample: PBMCs or a T cell subset sorted from them (not recorded which). These receptor sequences come from an adult woman who had mild COVID-19 (a few samples of this study predate the infection). Cell type and time point are not known.

The chain uses TRBV7-2 and TRBJ2-2; D is uncertain. Per germline, CDR1 SGHTA and CDR2 FQGNSA. The length of the CDR3 is 12 residues. The V end lost 2 bases, the J end lost 6 bases, and 4 bases lay between the germline ends. CDR3 nucleotides: TGTGCCAGCAGCTTATTCCCCGGGGAGCTGTTTTTT. Encoded protein: CASSLFPGELFF.

The chain couples TRBV9 to TRBJ2-3; 7 bases agree with TRBD2. This CDR3 has 15 residues. With 0 bases clipped from V and 3 bases from J, the junction kept 4 bases outside the gene matches. The V gene's germline CDR1 is SGDLS and CDR2 YYNGEE. The CDR3: CASSVDPGGTDTQYF. CDR3 sequence (DNA): TGTGCCAGCAGCGTAGACCCGGGGGGAACAGATACGCAGTATTTT.